This TCR beta chain was sequenced during a study of blood T cells in healthy people across ages. The wider study: Template switching retrieved approximately one barcoded beta molecule for each two T cells. The study, taken as a whole, reports: Unsorted PBMCs ruled out conclusive naive versus antigen-experienced comparison. Per million T cells, TCR beta diversity dropped about linearly as age rose. One million T cells yielded diversity estimates that were considered underestimates.

A J-beta primer mix and a sample-barcoded 5' primer were used in a second PCR of roughly 6 to 12 cycles. TCRdb ran MiXCR on the 5' RACE reads and lists one entry per CDR3 protein. The sample includes about 600,000 distinct CDR3 sequences, more than 45% seen only once; the top ten take about 22%. The CDR3 runs 13 residues. With 6 bases clipped from V and 10 bases from J, the junction kept 7 bases outside the gene matches. Germline V gene data show CDR1 as SEHNR and CDR2 as FQNEAQ (reference sequence). This clonotype was found a few times. The antigen is undetermined. The source is an elderly man in good health. This chain uses TRBV7-9 with TRBJ2-3, with 10 nucleotides matching TRBD1. The sequenced sample consisted of blood. CDR3 bases: TGTGCCAGCAGTGGGGACAGGGGCTGGGCGCAGTATTTT. As protein: CASSGDRGWAQYF. Full variable domain (remainder filled in from reference TRBV7-9 and TRBJ2-3): DTGVSQNPRHKITKRGQNVTFRCDPISEHNRLYWYRQTLGQGPEFLTYFQNEAQLEKSRLLSDRFSAERPKGSFSTLEIQRTEQGDSAMYLCASSGDRGWAQYFGPGTRLTVL.